Given below is one T cell receptor beta chain in context. The record originates from a study of blood T cell repertoires in COVID-19. Assay used: immunoSEQ multiplex PCR; TCRdb lists only in-frame clones, some missing. The sample yields fewer than 300,000 clones, about nine tenths seen once. The CDR3 is 16 amino acids. V shed 3 bases and J shed 0 bases, with 16 bases lying between them. Germline V gives CDR1 SGDLS, CDR2 YYNGEE. The source of this sequence is a woman between 35 and 50 years old who had recovered from COVID-19. Source material: peripheral blood. The V gene is TRBV9, the J gene TRBJ2-7; TRBD2 might be the D (7 bases). The CDR3 region is CASSASLAGASYEQYF. DNA of the CDR3: TGTGCCAGCAGCGCCTCTCTGGCGGGGGCCTCCTACGAGCAGTACTTC. The full variable domain, rest sourced from reference TRBV9 and TRBJ2-7, is DSGVTQTPKHLITATGQRVTLRCSPRSGDLSVYWYQQSLDQGLQFLIQYYNGEERAKGNILERFSAQQFPDLHSELNLSSLELGDSALYFCASSASLAGASYEQYFGPGTRLTVT.